This T cell receptor (beta chain) comes out of a study of blood T cells in healthy people across ages. A word on this clonotype: At one end, the junction sequence differs from germline, possibly due to a read error.

Using a J-beta primer mix together with a sample-barcoded 5' primer, a second PCR was run for roughly 7 to 12 cycles. TCRdb ran MiXCR on the 5' RACE reads and lists one entry per CDR3 protein. The data show more than 500,000 distinct CDR3 sequences, roughly 28% seen once. Germline V lookup: CDR1 DFQATT, CDR2 SNEGSKA (reference sequence). The CDR3 has 14 amino acids. This clonotype was sampled from a woman in her seventies in good health. J is TRBJ2-7 and V is TRBV20-1; maybe TRBD1 (5 bases). Sequencing was carried out using blood. As DNA, the CDR3 is TGCAGTGCCAGAGCCCCCGACAGCTCCTACGAGCAGTACTTC. This gives the protein CSARAPDSSYEQYF.